These 7 T cell receptor beta chains were all obtained from the same sample, sequenced in a study of blood T cell repertoires in COVID-19. Produced via immunoSEQ multiplex PCR; TCRdb's table is partial and in-frame only. This table holds 25,000 to 35,000 clones, 65% to 70% found once. The sequenced material came from peripheral blood. The receptors were sampled from a human donor in a cohort sampled during active COVID-19.

This rearrangement joins TRBV5-1 to TRBJ1-2; a weak D match, TRBD1 (5 bases). V lost 3 bases and J lost 0, with 9 bases in between. Germline CDR1 is SGHRS and CDR2 is YFSETQ. This CDR3 is built from 14 residues. CDR3 nucleotides: TGCGCCAGCAGCTATATGACAGCTAACTATGGCTACACCTTC. Translated: CASSYMTANYGYTF.

V and J are TRBV18 and TRBJ2-1, with 10 bases that match TRBD1. Germline lookup yields CDR1 KGHSH and CDR2 LQKENI. This CDR3 is built from 14 residues. Trimming removed 6 bases from V and 8 bases from J; junction bases left unmatched: 7. CDR3 sequence reads: CASSQGQGTYEQFF. In DNA, the CDR3 is TGTGCCAGCTCGCAGGGACAGGGGACCTATGAGCAGTTCTTC.

The sample holds a few counts of this clone. This chain's CDR3 is CAWARYYGYTF. CDR3 nucleotides: TGTGCCTGGGCGAGGTATTATGGCTACACCTTC. The V call is TRBV30, the J call TRBJ1-2; D is unresolved. The V end was cut by 5 bases, the J end by 5 bases, with 9 bases between. The CDR3 loop spans 11 amino acids. Germline lookup yields CDR1 GTSNPN and CDR2 SVGIG (reference sequence).

The chain employs TRBV6-2 or TRBV6-3 and TRBJ2-7; 8 bases are shared with TRBD2. Germline V lookup: CDR1 MNHEY, CDR2 SVGEGT. After removal of 4 bases from V and 1 base from J, the junction contained 24 bases not matched to a gene. CDR3 size: 21 residues. Here the CDR3 DNA reads TGTGCCAGCAGTTCCCCGTATCAGCGGGAGAGGAAATTAAGGTTTTCCTACGAGCAGTACTTC. Protein product: CASSSPYQRERKLRFSYEQYF.

The rearrangement joins TRBV3-1 (or the pseudogene TRBV3-2) to TRBJ2-1; 15 bases agree with TRBD2. CDR1 is LGHDT and CDR2 is YNNKEL in the germline V gene (reference sequence). The ends lost 0 bases at V and 7 bases at J; junction bases unmatched: 13. The CDR3 spans 20 residues. This CDR3 reads CASSQDWTSGRERSRNEQFF. CDR3 sequence (DNA): TGTGCCAGCAGCCAAGACTGGACTAGCGGGAGGGAGCGGTCTAGGAATGAGCAGTTCTTC.

Concerning this clone itself: At one end, the junction sequence differs from germline, possibly due to a read error. The V call is TRBV2, the J call TRBJ2-7, with 11 bases that match TRBD1. The CDR3 is 9 amino acids. Germline CDR1 SNHLY, CDR2 FYNNEI. CDR3 in amino acids: CASGTGGIF. The CDR3 DNA sequence: TGTGCCAGCGGGACAGGGGGAATATTC.

This rearrangement joins TRBV7-2 to TRBJ2-7, with a possible D match to TRBD2 (6 bases). The CDR3 totals 14 residues. The germline CDR1 and CDR2 sequences are SGHTA and FQGNSA. The V end was cut by 4 bases, the J end by 7 bases, with 17 bases between. The DNA for the CDR3 is TGTGCCAGCAGCTCGACTGGGGAGGTCGGGGAGCAGTACTTC. It is translated as CASSSTGEVGEQYF. The variable domain in full, with the rest retrieved from reference TRBV7-2 and TRBJ2-7, is GAGVSQSPSNKVTEKGKDVELRCDPISGHTALYWYRQSLGQGLEFLIYFQGNSAPDKSGLPSDRFSAERTGGSVSTLTIQRTQQEDSAVYLCASSSTGEVGEQYFGPGTRLTVT.